This T cell receptor beta chain derives from a study of cytomegalovirus exposure and HLA in healthy donors. General study findings and limits: Later analysis suggested most CMV-associated TCR beta chains were HLA-restricted. Later analysis identified around 15,000 TCR beta sequences associated with HLA alleles, using a false discovery rate threshold of 0.05. Cytomegalovirus association was assigned to more than 150 TCR beta chains.

V gave up 3 bases and J gave up 2 bases, with 16 bases separating them. The CDR3 sequence is 16 residues long. Per the germline V gene, CDR1 is MNHEY and CDR2 is SMNVEV (reference sequence). Remarks on this clone: Antigen unknown.

60 Vbeta and 13 Jbeta primers were used in PCR. Assay: immunoSEQ multiplex PCR; the TCRdb copy retains only in-frame clones and omits some. Its table lists 150,000 to 200,000 clones. The receptor was derived from a young man in good health and CMV-seronegative. This chain joins TRBV27 and TRBJ1-2, with a weak D call TRBD1 (6 bases). Input material: PBMCs. CDR3 loop: CASSFLTAGANYGYTF. The CDR3 region has the DNA TGTGCCAGCAGTTTCCTAACGGCGGGGGCAAACTATGGCTACACCTTC.